This entry features one T cell receptor beta chain sequence. The germline gives CDR1 LNHDA, CDR2 SQIVND (reference sequence). The V gene lost 7 bases and the J gene lost 7 bases, with 16 bases spanning the gap. The CDR3 loop spans 14 amino acids. This specimen comes from a study of blood T cell repertoires in COVID-19. Produced via immunoSEQ multiplex PCR; TCRdb's table is partial and in-frame only. Seen here are 250,000 to 300,000 clones, approximately 87% observed once, and the top ten hold approximately 1.6%. Sequenced input: peripheral blood. The sequence was collected from a woman between 35 and 50 years old who had recovered from COVID-19. V is TRBV19 and J is TRBJ1-4; D uncertain. CDR3 nucleotides: TGTGCCAGTACCTCTTGGCACAGCCCTGAAAAACTGTTTTTT. This sequence encodes CASTSWHSPEKLFF.